These T cell receptor beta chains were read from a single sample in a study of cytomegalovirus exposure and HLA in healthy donors. The protocol was immunoSEQ multiplex PCR, while the TCRdb copy is restricted to in-frame clones and leaves out a portion. There are fewer than 250,000 clones in the sample; around 88% occur only once, and around 1.6% lies in the top ten. Source material: PBMCs. These receptors came from a man between 40 and 49 years old in good health and CMV-seropositive. The CDR3 runs from the conserved cysteine through the conserved F or W. Size is stated for part of the rows, as once, few or many counts, or as a class when the clone is expanded.

clone_size	v_call	j_call	cdr3_aa
.	TRBV7-9	TRBJ1-1	CASSSTAGTRAPNTEAFF
once	TRBV11-1	TRBJ2-2	CASSLGQGDAGELFF
.	TRBV7-3	TRBJ2-1	CASSSGLAGGGQQFF
.	TRBV5-6	TRBJ2-7	CASSRRTGTIGF
.	TRBV15	TRBJ1-4	CATSKRTGIEKLFF
.	TRBV11-2	TRBJ2-7	CASSPGVVGEQYF
.	TRBV5-4	TRBJ2-5	CASSRPDRGGLETQYF
.	TRBV13	TRBJ1-2	CASSLSVYGYTF
.	TRBV6-1	TRBJ2-5	CASRRTGNGQETQYF
.	TRBV6-5	TRBJ1-2	CASSSGTPRGHYGYTF
.	TRBV19	TRBJ2-7	CASRVSSSYEQYF
few	TRBV9	TRBJ2-1	CASSVEGGGSSYNEQFF
few	TRBV2	TRBJ1-5	CASSNTGGHQPQHF
once	TRBV9	TRBJ2-7	CASTFESGTFPYEQYF
.	TRBV14	TRBJ2-3	CASSQVSLGLAGRAQYF
.	TRBV21-1	TRBJ2-4	CASSKVSGVDIPAWGGKNIQYF
.	TRBV30	TRBJ2-3	CAWMPGLAETDTQYF
.	TRBV7-2	TRBJ2-1	CASSKPRNEQFF
.	TRBV7-8	TRBJ2-7	CASSKTVGTYEQYF
.	TRBV5-4	TRBJ2-2	CASSLDRVGTGELFF
.	TRBV7-8	TRBJ1-3	CASSLATVGPDGNTIYF
.	TRBV5-1	TRBJ1-5	CASSRESNQPQHF
.	TRBV5-1	TRBJ2-5	CASSPGQIQETQYF
.	TRBV5-4	TRBJ2-5	CASSQDRGLETQYF
once	TRBV6-1	TRBJ1-2	CASSETGAARGDGYTF
.	TRBV5-5	TRBJ2-7	CASSRGSSGYEQYF
.	TRBV5-1	TRBJ2-3	CASSFGRTFTDTQYF